These 25 T cell receptor beta chains were sequenced from one sample in a study of shared clonotypes between healthy human individuals. In the naive CD8 group, cells lacked CD45RO and were positively selected for CCR7, so terminally differentiated effector memory CD45RA+ cells were left out. The protocol was immunoSEQ multiplex PCR, while the TCRdb copy is restricted to in-frame clones and leaves out a portion. Here the sample spans about 2.2 million clones, about 92% being singletons. The specimen sequenced was naive CD8+ T cells from PBMCs. These receptors all stem from a man aged 18 to 30 in good health. Some clones in this sample may be carry-over from other donors' samples.

On this clone: This sample includes further DNA sequences coding for the same CDR3. The rearrangement joins TRBV6-6 to TRBJ2-1, with TRBD2 matching over 8 bases. Losses at the gene ends were 0 bases for V and 7 bases for J; bases not matched to a gene: 5. The CDR3 covers 15 residues. CDR1 and CDR2 from the germline V gene are MNHNY and SVGAGI (reference sequence). The CDR3 nucleotides read TGTGCCAGCAGTTACTCGAGCGGGAGCGGAAATGAGCAGTTCTTC. Its protein product is CASSYSSGSGNEQFF.

This rearrangement joins TRBV7-9 to TRBJ2-3, with D tentatively TRBD2 (6 bases). This CDR3 is built from 16 residues. Between the trimmed V and J ends, which lost 7 bases and 2 bases, there was a span of 19 bases. The V gene's germline CDR1 is SEHNR and CDR2 FQNEAQ (reference sequence). CDR3 amino acids: CASTELIAENTDTQYF. The CDR3 nucleotides are TGTGCCAGCACCGAACTAATAGCGGAGAACACAGATACGCAGTATTTT.

The chain links TRBV11-2 to TRBJ1-3; no definite D call. Trimming cost V 4 bases and J 4 bases, with 8 bases left between them. The CDR3 spans 13 residues. Germline CDR1 is SGHAT and CDR2 is FQNNGV. CDR3 protein: CASSYTVGNTIYF. CDR3 bases: TGTGCCAGCAGCTATACCGTCGGAAACACCATATATTTT.

On this clone: The same CDR3 also results from other DNA sequences found in this sample. The chain couples TRBV2 to TRBJ2-1; possibly TRBD2 for D (5 bases). The CDR3 covers 10 residues. In germline, CDR1 is SNHLY, CDR2 FYNNEI. V lost 8 bases and J 8 bases, leaving 7 bases between the germline ends. CDR3 sequence reads: CASGRDEQFF. The CDR3 DNA is TGTGCCAGCGGGCGGGATGAGCAGTTCTTC.

This chain uses TRBV5-6 with TRBJ2-1, with D possibly matching TRBD2 (6 bases). The CDR3 covers 16 residues. The germline V gene encodes CDR1 SGHDT and CDR2 YYEEEE. V gave up 1 base and J gave up 2 bases, with 13 bases separating them. CDR3 sequence (DNA): TGTGCCAGCAGCTTGAACGAGGGGAGGACCTACAATGAGCAGTTCTTC. Translating it yields CASSLNEGRTYNEQFF.

This chain connects TRBV6-5 to TRBJ1-1, with TRBD1 identical over 8 bases. The CDR3 is 15 amino acids. Looked up from germline, CDR1 is MNHEY and CDR2 is SVGAGI. With 4 bases clipped from V and 8 bases from J, the junction kept 12 bases outside the gene matches. The CDR3 DNA reads TGTGCCAGCAGTTCTTCTAGGACAGGGATTCTGGAAGCTTTCTTT. It codes for CASSSSRTGILEAFF.

The chain couples TRBV27 to TRBJ2-1; perhaps TRBD2 as D (6 bases). The V and J ends lost 4 bases and 2 bases respectively, with 15 bases between them. The V gene's germline CDR1 is MNHEY and CDR2 SMNVEV (reference sequence). This CDR3 comprises 16 residues. The CDR3 reads CASSSTSLDAYNEQFF. For the CDR3, the DNA is TGTGCCAGCAGTTCTACTAGCCTCGACGCCTACAATGAGCAGTTCTTC.

The DNA for the CDR3 is TGTGCCAGCAGCAAGAAACCTTACTTGGGAGACTCCGGCAATCAGCCCCAGCATTTT. As protein: CASSKKPYLGDSGNQPQHF. The V gene is TRBV21-1, the J gene TRBJ1-5. TRBV21-1 is assigned pseudogene status. The CDR3 is 19 residues long.

As for this clone: This same CDR3 is encoded by further DNA sequences in the sample. This rearrangement joins TRBV9 to TRBJ2-7; TRBD1 matches 7 bases. From germline, CDR1 is SGDLS and CDR2 YYNGEE. After removal of 3 bases from V and 3 bases from J, the junction contained 3 bases not matched to a gene. The CDR3 has 13 residues. The CDR3 is CASSAGTDYEQYF. CDR3 nucleotide sequence: TGTGCCAGCAGCGCGGGGACAGACTACGAGCAGTACTTC.

The chain couples TRBV7-9 to TRBJ2-7, with D maybe TRBD2 (6 bases). The germline V gene has CDR1 SEHNR and CDR2 FQNEAQ (reference sequence). The V and J ends lost 6 bases and 4 bases respectively, with 16 bases between them. The CDR3 is 14 amino acids. The CDR3 DNA reads as TGTGCCAGCAGTTTCATAGCGGCACCATACGAGCAGTACTTC. The encoded protein is CASSFIAAPYEQYF.

The chain employs TRBV4-1 and TRBJ2-2; D gene unclear. Germline-derived CDR1 and CDR2 are MGHRA and YSYEKL. The CDR3 covers 15 residues. Between the trimmed V and J ends, which lost 2 bases and 3 bases, there was a span of 10 bases. The CDR3 reads CASSQPSGYTGELFF. The CDR3 bases are TGCGCCAGCAGCCAACCTTCAGGTTACACCGGGGAGCTGTTTTTT.

CDR3: CASSFFGGAGYLEQYF. The DNA for the CDR3 is TGTGCCAGCAGCTTCTTTGGGGGGGCAGGCTACCTCGAGCAGTACTTC. The chain has TRBV7-9 and TRBJ2-7; maybe TRBD2 (7 bases). The ends were cut back, 3 bases at V and 6 bases at J, with 21 bases in the middle. Germline V CDR1 and CDR2: SEHNR, FQNEAQ (reference sequence). This CDR3 comprises 16 residues.

This chain links TRBV9 with TRBJ2-7; D is possibly TRBD2 (5 bases). CDR1 is SGDLS, CDR2 YYNGEE, per germline. CDR3 size: 18 residues. V was shortened by 0 bases and J by 6 bases, with 25 bases between the two germline ends. The CDR3 here is CASSVGPNLVAAAGEQYF. CDR3 in DNA: TGTGCCAGCAGCGTAGGCCCTAACCTCGTGGCAGCGGCTGGCGAGCAGTACTTC.

The V and J genes are TRBV7-6 and TRBJ2-7; weak D call: TRBD1 (6 bases). Germline CDR1 SGHVS, CDR2 FNYEAQ. Trimming stripped 0 bases from V and 2 bases from J, with 14 bases between. The CDR3 length is 16 residues. The CDR3 bases are TGTGCCAGCAGCTTAGCGGGCGGACAGTCTCCCTACGAGCAGTACTTC. The encoded protein is CASSLAGGQSPYEQYF.

This clone occurred once. The chain couples TRBV7-9 to TRBJ1-2; D may be TRBD1 (5 bases). The CDR3 covers 15 residues. CDR1 and CDR2 (germline): SEHNR, FQNEAQ (reference sequence). With 1 base removed from V and 4 bases from J, the gap between germline ends came to 13 bases. For the CDR3, the DNA is TGTGCCAGCAGCTTAGGAGACAGAGCCTTCTATGGCTACACCTTC. Residues: CASSLGDRAFYGYTF.

The genes are TRBV15 and TRBJ2-3; tentatively, D is TRBD1 (6 bases). CDR1 is LNHNV, CDR2 YYDKDF, per germline (reference sequence). The CDR3 spans 16 residues. Between the trimmed V and J ends, which lost 1 base and 3 bases, there was a span of 14 bases. The CDR3 spells CATSRVLLGGTDTQYF. The CDR3 DNA sequence: TGTGCCACCAGCAGAGTATTGCTAGGGGGTACAGATACGCAGTATTTT.

The chain uses TRBV4-1 and TRBJ1-1; 8 bases map to TRBD1. CDR1 MGHRA and CDR2 YSYEKL come from the germline V gene. The V and J ends lost 4 bases and 4 bases, in that order; junction bases with no gene match: 5. This CDR3 region has 14 residues. The CDR3 loop is CASSLRQGTTEAFF. As DNA, the CDR3 is TGCGCCAGCAGCCTTAGACAGGGGACCACTGAAGCTTTCTTT.

The V call is TRBV2, the J call TRBJ2-7; no firm D call. Trimming left V 3 bases short and J 2 bases short, with 17 bases between. The CDR3 totals 16 residues. The V gene's germline CDR1 is SNHLY and CDR2 FYNNEI. In DNA, the CDR3 is TGTGCCAGCAGTGACCCCGTCCGGCAATGGCCCTACGAGCAGTACTTC. Its translation is CASSDPVRQWPYEQYF.

This rearrangement joins TRBV7-9 to TRBJ2-7; 10 bases are a match to TRBD1. The CDR3 is 17 amino acids. J was trimmed by 4 bases and V by 5 bases; bases with no gene match: 14. Germline V gene data show CDR1 as SEHNR and CDR2 as FQNEAQ (reference sequence). This chain's CDR3 is CASSSPGTGEEVYEQYF. CDR3 coding DNA: TGTGCCAGCAGCAGCCCCGGGACAGGGGAGGAAGTTTACGAGCAGTACTTC.

The CDR3 coding sequence is TGCGCCAGCAGTTTAAGCGGGACAGGCGGCGAGCAGTACTTC. Encoded protein: CASSLSGTGGEQYF. The V call is TRBV5-1, the J call TRBJ2-7, with D perhaps TRBD1 (8 bases). CDR3 length: 14 amino acids. Trimming stripped 5 bases from V and 6 bases from J, with 18 bases between. Germline CDR1 reads SGHRS; CDR2 reads YFSETQ.

The gene calls are TRBV15 and TRBJ2-7; D could derive from TRBD1 or TRBD2 (5 bases each). Germline CDR1 is LNHNV and CDR2 is YYDKDF (reference sequence). V was shortened by 8 bases and J by 3 bases, with 17 bases between the two germline ends. The CDR3 totals 14 residues. The CDR3 coding sequence is TGTGCCACCGGATTGGTCGAGGGGAACTACGAGCAGTACTTC. Its protein is CATGLVEGNYEQYF.

This sequence joins TRBV5-1 and TRBJ2-7; weak D call: TRBD1 (6 bases). The CDR3 consists of 13 residues. Trimming took off 4 bases at V and 3 bases at J, with 11 bases between the two ends. Germline V gene lookup returns CDR1 SGHRS and CDR2 YFSETQ. The CDR3 loop reads CASSQGILYEQYF. The CDR3 DNA follows: TGCGCCAGCAGCCAGGGGATCCTCTACGAGCAGTACTTC.

The chain uses TRBV27 and TRBJ1-1, with 7 bases that match TRBD1. Unmatched junction bases numbered 11, after V lost 3 bases and J lost 4 bases. The CDR3 has 16 amino acids. Germline CDR1 MNHEY, CDR2 SMNVEV (reference sequence). Here the CDR3 DNA reads TGTGCCAGCAGTTTCACCCAGACAGGGCAAGCCACTGAAGCTTTCTTT. It codes for CASSFTQTGQATEAFF.

The chain is built from TRBV6-1 and TRBJ2-7; possible D gene TRBD2, 6 bases. This CDR3 is 13 amino acids long. V lost 8 bases, J lost 7 bases, and 18 bases lay in between. Germline V lookup: CDR1 MNHNS, CDR2 SASEGT. CDR3 region: CASEWAGPGEQYF. CDR3 sequence (DNA): TGTGCCAGCGAGTGGGCGGGGCCGGGGGAGCAGTACTTC.

The V and J genes are TRBV9 and TRBJ2-1, with 8 nucleotides matching TRBD2. V lost 3 bases, J lost 12 bases, and 8 bases stayed unmatched. Germline CDR1 SGDLS, CDR2 YYNGEE. The CDR3 totals 13 residues. CDR3: CASSDSGTLGQFF. The CDR3 nucleotides are TGTGCCAGCAGCGATAGCGGGACTCTTGGGCAGTTCTTC. The full variable domain, its missing parts supplied by reference TRBV9 and TRBJ2-1, is DSGVTQTPKHLITATGQRVTLRCSPRSGDLSVYWYQQSLDQGLQFLIQYYNGEERAKGNILERFSAQQFPDLHSELNLSSLELGDSALYFCASSDSGTLGQFFGPGTRLTVL.